One T cell receptor (beta chain) is described in this entry. Its antigen is not known. This specimen belongs to a study of blood T cells in healthy people across ages. Whole-study findings and limits: CMV status of donors was not determined, possibly confounding expanded clonotype changes. Investigators treated diversity estimates from one million T cells as underestimates.

CDR3 size: 15 residues. Germline V gene data show CDR1 as MNHEY and CDR2 as SVGEGT. V dropped 5 bases and J dropped 7 bases, with 18 bases sitting between them. Using a J-beta primer mix together with a sample-barcoded 5' primer, a second PCR was run for about 6 to 12 cycles. From the 5' RACE reads, TCRdb called clonotypes with MiXCR, one entry per CDR3 protein. The table shows hundreds of thousands of distinct CDR3 sequences, with 24% occurring only once. The same data also contributed to another study, on T cells of mothers and their children. That paper adds: The study found thymic selection shapes TCR recombination output similarly in related and unrelated pairs. When mothers and children were related, their normalized repertoire overlap, which was always slightly higher, did not differ significantly from that of unrelated pairs.

The TCR sequence derives from a boy aged 10-17 years in good health. The sequencing input was blood. V usage is TRBV6-2 or TRBV6-3 and J usage is TRBJ1-5; D is undetermined. The CDR3 nucleotides read TGTGCCAGCAGTGCCCCGCAGCTATCAAGGCAGCCCCAGCATTTT. Protein: CASSAPQLSRQPQHF.